The source of this TCR beta chain is a study of cytomegalovirus exposure and HLA in healthy donors. V was shortened by 6 bases and J by 0 bases, with 8 bases between the two germline ends. CDR1 and CDR2 from the germline V gene are WNHNN and SYGVQD (reference sequence). This CDR3 is built from 13 residues. This clone turned up a few times. Primers for the PCR totalled 60 Vbeta and 13 Jbeta. Assay: immunoSEQ multiplex PCR; the TCRdb copy retains only in-frame clones and omits some. The sample records 100,000 or so clones, 76% being singletons. V usage is TRBV10-1 and J usage is TRBJ1-1; perhaps TRBD1 as D (5 bases). This TCR came from a man aged 35 to 55 in good health and CMV-seronegative. Sequencing used PBMCs. CDR3 sequence reads: CASREGVNTEAFF. The CDR3 bases are TGCGCCAGCAGGGAAGGGGTGAACACTGAAGCTTTCTTT.